One and the same sample provided the 25 T cell receptor beta chains below, sequenced in a study of shared clonotypes between healthy human individuals. TCRdb's copy holds only in-frame clones and misses some; the assay was immunoSEQ multiplex PCR. Among roughly 640,000 clones listed, about 74% were seen once. The sample consisted of memory CD4+ T cells sorted from blood. Subset defined: CD45RA-negative fraction. These receptors were taken from a woman aged 25 to 39 in good health.

V is TRBV6-5 and J is TRBJ2-5; TRBD2 matches at 13 bases. The germline CDR1 and CDR2 sequences are MNHEY and SVGAGI. V was pared by 0 bases and J by 6 bases, with 4 bases of the junction left unmatched. The CDR3 totals 16 residues. The CDR3 here is CASSYSTTSGRQTQYF. The CDR3 bases are TGTGCCAGCAGTTACTCGACGACTAGCGGGAGGCAGACCCAGTACTTC.

The V and J genes are TRBV7-9 and TRBJ1-5; D possibly corresponds to TRBD1 (5 bases). Trimming left V 1 base short and J 3 bases short, with 7 bases between. CDR1 is SEHNR, CDR2 FQNEAQ, per germline (reference sequence). CDR3 length equals 14 residues. The DNA of the CDR3 is TGTGCCAGCAGCTTAGTGGGGGACAATCAGCCCCAGCATTTT. This sequence encodes CASSLVGDNQPQHF.

As for this clone: Other DNA sequences in the same sample also yield this CDR3. CDR3 residues: CASSLSARADTQYF. Here the CDR3 DNA reads TGTGCCAGCAGTTTATCGGCCCGCGCAGATACGCAGTATTTT. The chain recombines TRBV28 with TRBJ2-3, with D hard to call. CDR1 and CDR2 (germline): MDHEN, SYDVKM. This CDR3 has 14 amino acids. Trimming left V 1 base short and J 4 bases short, with 9 bases between. The full variable domain, with the rest looked up from reference TRBV28 and TRBJ2-3, is DVKVTQSSRYLVKRTGEKVFLECVQDMDHENMFWYRQDPGLGLRLIYFSYDVKMKEKGDIPEGYSVSREKKERFSLILESASTNQTSMYLCASSLSARADTQYFGPGTRLTVL.

This rearrangement joins TRBV4-1 to TRBJ2-1; TRBD1 matches at 10 bases. CDR1 is MGHRA and CDR2 is YSYEKL in the germline V gene. The CDR3 has 15 amino acids. The trim removed 4 bases at V and 4 bases at J, leaving 4 bases unmatched. CDR3: CASSPGTGVYNEQFF. DNA of the CDR3: TGCGCCAGCAGCCCCGGGACAGGGGTTTACAATGAGCAGTTCTTC.

Here the CDR3 DNA reads TGTGCCAGCAGTGAATCGGTCATCTTGAACACTGAAGCTTTCTTT. Its protein is CASSESVILNTEAFF. V is TRBV2 and J is TRBJ1-1, with D unresolved. The germline gives CDR1 SNHLY, CDR2 FYNNEI. Trimming left V 2 bases short and J 0 bases short, with 10 bases between. The CDR3 extends over 15 amino acids. Supplemented by reference TRBV2 and TRBJ1-1, the full variable domain reads EPEVTQTPSHQVTQMGQEVILRCVPISNHLYFYWYRQILGQKVEFLVSFYNNEISEKSEIFDDQFSVERPDGSNFTLKIRSTKLEDSAMYFCASSESVILNTEAFFGQGTRLTVV.

This clone was found once. The rearrangement uses TRBV7-2 and TRBJ1-5; D is possibly TRBD1 (6 bases). Looked up from germline, CDR1 is SGHTA and CDR2 is FQGNSA. The CDR3 consists of 15 residues. Deletions cut 5 bases from V and 0 bases from J, with 11 bases between. The chain's CDR3 is CASSQKTGSNQPQHF. The CDR3 nucleotides are TGTGCCAGCAGCCAGAAGACAGGTAGCAATCAGCCCCAGCATTTT.

V gene TRBV6-5 combines with J gene TRBJ2-2; D gene ambiguous. CDR3 length equals 13 residues. The germline V gene encodes CDR1 MNHEY and CDR2 SVGAGI. Deletions cut 2 bases from V and 6 bases from J, with 7 bases between. CDR3 in DNA: TGTGCCAGCAGTTACCTCCACGCCGGGGAGCTGTTTTTT. This translates into CASSYLHAGELFF.

The V gene is TRBV28, the J gene TRBJ2-2, with a possible D match to TRBD2 (5 bases). The CDR3 runs 17 residues. Germline V gene sequence: CDR1 MDHEN, CDR2 SYDVKM. Trimming took off 1 base at V and 1 base at J, with 13 bases between the two ends. The CDR3 DNA reads TGTGCCAGCAGTTTATTCGCGGCCAGCGGGAACACCGGGGAGCTGTTTTTT. It codes for CASSLFAASGNTGELFF.

This clone is a singleton in its sample. Distinct nucleotide sequences in the sample also encode this CDR3. J is TRBJ1-6 and V is TRBV6-5, with D perhaps matching TRBD1 (6 bases). V was pared by 0 bases and J by 7 bases, with 10 bases between. The CDR3 totals 15 residues. Looked up from germline, CDR1 is MNHEY and CDR2 is SVGAGI. CDR3 residues: CASSYSGGKNSPLHF. For the CDR3, the DNA is TGTGCCAGCAGTTACTCTGGGGGCAAAAATTCACCCCTCCACTTT.

This rearrangement joins TRBV7-9 to TRBJ2-7, with TRBD2 as a possible D gene (5 bases). The germline V gene encodes CDR1 SEHNR and CDR2 FQNEAQ (reference sequence). The V end lost 5 bases, the J end lost 2 bases, and 13 bases lay between the germline ends. This CDR3 is built from 14 residues. The DNA of the CDR3 is TGTGCCAGCAGCGCCAGCGGAACCCCCTACGAGCAGTACTTC. This sequence encodes CASSASGTPYEQYF.

This clone was counted once. A much larger clone differs by one base, so this may be a read error. The chain's CDR3 is CASSIHNEQFF. The CDR3 nucleotides are TGTGCCAGCAGTATACACAATGAGCAGTTCTTC. J is TRBJ2-1 and V is TRBV28, with D hard to call. The CDR3 covers 11 residues. V was cut by 5 bases and J by 5 bases, with 4 bases left in between. CDR1 is MDHEN, CDR2 SYDVKM, per germline.

The rearrangement links TRBV6-1 to TRBJ2-3; 7 bases match TRBD2. The trim removed 8 bases at V and 2 bases at J, leaving 1 base unmatched. The V gene's germline CDR1 is MNHNS and CDR2 SASEGT. The CDR3 loop spans 12 amino acids. The CDR3 nucleotides read TGTGCCAGCCGGGAGGACACAGATACGCAGTATTTT. The encoded protein is CASREDTDTQYF.

This clone was counted a few times. V and J are TRBV28 and TRBJ2-1; D assignment may be TRBD1 or TRBD2 (6 bases each). This CDR3 spans 14 amino acids. V was pared by 6 bases and J by 5 bases, with 14 bases between. Germline V gene data show CDR1 as MDHEN and CDR2 as SYDVKM. CDR3 DNA: TGTGCCAGCAGCCGCGATGGGGGGCACAATGAGCAGTTCTTC. Translation gives CASSRDGGHNEQFF.

The chain combines TRBV19 with TRBJ2-6; a possible D gene is TRBD1 (5 bases). The CDR3 is 16 residues long. Germline values: CDR1 LNHDA, CDR2 SQIVND (reference sequence). The ends were cut back, 3 bases at V and 2 bases at J, with 11 bases in the middle. CDR3 loop: CASSIWTPPGANVLTF. The CDR3 DNA reads as TGTGCCAGTAGTATCTGGACACCTCCTGGGGCCAACGTCCTGACTTTC.

J is TRBJ1-5 and V is TRBV15; D is possibly TRBD1 (5 bases). The CDR3 is made up of 13 amino acids. The germline V gene has CDR1 LNHNV and CDR2 YYDKDF (reference sequence). V was cut by 0 bases and J by 5 bases, with 5 bases left in between. The CDR3 loop reads CATSREGDQPQHF. The CDR3 DNA is TGTGCCACCAGCAGAGAGGGGGATCAGCCCCAGCATTTT. The entire variable domain, with the rest obtained from reference TRBV15 and TRBJ1-5, is as follows: DAMVIQNPRYQVTQFGKPVTLSCSQTLNHNVMYWYQQKSSQAPKLLFHYYDKDFNNEADTPDNFQSRRPNTSFCFLDIRSPGLGDTAMYLCATSREGDQPQHFGDGTRLSIL.

This clone has ten or more counts. This rearrangement joins TRBV4-2 to TRBJ2-3; D unclear. This CDR3 has 13 residues. Trimming removed 0 bases from V and 5 bases from J, with 6 bases in between. Germline V gene lookup returns CDR1 LGHNA and CDR2 YNFKEQ. The CDR3 DNA sequence: TGTGCCAGCAGCCAAGATCGGGTAGATACGCAGTATTTT. Residues: CASSQDRVDTQYF.

This clone was counted between two and nine times. This likely reflects a read error, since a far larger clone is one base away. V gene TRBV5-4 combines with J gene TRBJ1-2; tentative D call: TRBD1 (6 bases). V was clipped by 4 bases and J by 1 base, with 8 bases between them. Per the germline V gene, CDR1 is SGHNT and CDR2 is YYREEE (reference sequence). The CDR3 consists of 13 residues. In DNA, the CDR3 is TGTGCCAGCAGCCCGGACAGTAACTATGGCTACACCTTC. Amino acids: CASSPDSNYGYTF.

V and J are TRBV2 and TRBJ2-1; the D is unclear. Germline V gene data show CDR1 as SNHLY and CDR2 as FYNNEI. The length of the CDR3 is 11 residues. V dropped 9 bases and J dropped 7 bases, with 10 bases sitting between them. The CDR3 spells CASKARNEQFF. The CDR3 nucleotides read TGTGCCAGTAAGGCCCGGAATGAGCAGTTCTTC.

CDR3 nucleotide sequence: TGTGCCAGCAGCGATAGTAGGGGAAAACTGTTTTTT. Amino acids: CASSDSRGKLFF. This chain links TRBV5-4 with TRBJ1-4; a possible D gene is TRBD1 (5 bases). CDR3 length equals 12 residues. Germline lookup yields CDR1 SGHNT and CDR2 YYREEE (reference sequence). Trimming took off 4 bases at V and 10 bases at J, with 11 bases between the two ends.

V is TRBV15 and J is TRBJ2-5; maybe TRBD2 (6 bases). V was pared by 0 bases and J by 1 base, with 9 bases between. Germline V gives CDR1 LNHNV, CDR2 YYDKDF (reference sequence). The CDR3 is 15 residues long. This chain's CDR3 is CATSRDYGSQETQYF. The CDR3 coding sequence is TGTGCCACCAGCAGAGATTACGGGAGCCAAGAGACCCAGTACTTC.

As regards this clone: Given a far larger clone just one base away, this is likely a sequencing read error. The chain links TRBV11-2 to TRBJ2-5; no definite D call. The CDR3 runs 11 residues. Trimming left V 5 bases short and J 5 bases short, with 6 bases between. Germline V CDR1 and CDR2: SGHAT, FQNNGV. CDR3 in DNA: TGTGCCAGCAGCGTTGGGGAGACCCAGTACTTC. It translates to CASSVGETQYF.

This sequence joins TRBV5-1 and TRBJ2-5; D unresolved. The CDR3 spans 14 residues. Germline V gene data show CDR1 as SGHRS and CDR2 as YFSETQ. Trimming stripped 0 bases from V and 5 bases from J, with 11 bases between. CDR3: CASSLAAEWETQYF. The DNA for the CDR3 is TGCGCCAGCAGCTTGGCGGCTGAATGGGAGACCCAGTACTTC.

The J gene is TRBJ2-7, the V gene TRBV14; D may correspond to TRBD1 or TRBD2 (6 bases each). The CDR3 sequence is 16 residues long. Trimming removed 4 bases at V and 3 bases at J, with 19 bases between. The germline gives CDR1 SGHDN, CDR2 FVKESK. The chain's CDR3 is CASSLRGPLGSYEQYF. The DNA for the CDR3 is TGTGCCAGCAGCCTCCGGGGGCCTCTTGGGAGCTACGAGCAGTACTTC.

This clone was recorded a few times. The chain recombines TRBV5-1 with TRBJ2-1, with D perhaps matching TRBD2 (6 bases). V lost 6 bases and J lost 0, with 13 bases in between. Germline CDR1 and CDR2: SGHRS and YFSETQ. The CDR3 totals 15 residues. The CDR3 DNA follows: TGCGCCAGCACCTTAGCGGATAGCTCCTACAATGAGCAGTTCTTC. Protein: CASTLADSSYNEQFF.

The rearrangement uses TRBV28 and TRBJ1-2; 7 positions match TRBD1. Germline V gene sequence: CDR1 MDHEN, CDR2 SYDVKM. This CDR3 region has 14 residues. J was trimmed by 5 bases and V by 6 bases; bases with no gene match: 9. CDR3: CASSSLTRGYGYTF. CDR3 sequence (DNA): TGTGCCAGCAGCTCGCTAACCAGGGGGTATGGCTACACCTTC.